The text below deals with one TCR beta chain. The antigen it binds to is not known. No quality values exist for individual bases; no much larger clone is one base distant. This sample stems from a study of blood T cell repertoires in COVID-19 (dated by TCRdb to the early 2020s). Regarding the research as a whole: Samples covering the acute and convalescent phases of COVID-19 were provided by collaborators in the United States, Italy and Spain. The material from the prospective study consisted of cDNA or gDNA derived from T cells, B-cell-depleted T cells, or PBMCs. Where available, HLA class I and class II types were taken from metadata supplied by the sample provider and were not determined by assay-based typing. Samples came from the ongoing ImmuneRACE study (first 160 participants) plus 1,254 subjects from 6 global collaborators. Subjects who had been exposed to COVID-19, were actively infected with it, or had recovered from it provided the deeply sampled blood TCRbeta repertoires that made up the dataset. The repertoires were released in a freely available public database intended as a resource for research on the immune response to SARS-CoV-2. The sample metadata nearly always contained a de-identified subject ID, COVID-19 status, age in years and sex.

What the research found in general, with its limitations: The amount of clinical and demographic metadata varied by source and participant and was provided uncurated.

TCRbeta CDR3 regions were amplified from genomic DNA by means of the immunoSEQ Assay, a bias-controlled multiplex PCR. The published analysis was carried out like this. Nucleated cell counts per sample were estimated from amplification of reference gene primers within the assay. To quantify the absolute abundance of each unique TCRbeta CDR3 rearrangement, sequence reads were collapsed and filtered. For each sample, productive Simpson clonality was calculated as the square root of Simpson's diversity index across productive rearrangements. TCRdb took over this immuneACCESS table, retaining in-frame rearrangements with V and J assigned. Such tables are incomplete; in checked studies, under half of the missing clones stem from an unresolved V gene, and the remainder is unexplained. V and J calls and clone size are those listed in that table; D and trimming were worked out from the DNA. The sample profile shows fewer than 300,000 clones; about four fifths of them were found once. The top ten clonotypes cover 2.5% to 3.5% of the sample.

Collaborating institutions collected whole blood in K2EDTA tubes following their own protocols. For TCRbeta analysis, collaborators shipped samples in one of three forms: frozen whole blood, isolated PBMCs, or DNA extracted from either of those sample types. V is shortened by 6 bases, J by 2 bases, and the region joining them spans 16 bases. Reading the germline V gene (reference sequence) gives CDR1 LNHDA and CDR2 SQIVND. The CDR3, cysteine through phenylalanine, is 15 amino acids long. The entry retains the CDR3 DNA only, 45 bases that are in frame from base 1. The source of this sequence is a woman in her sixties or seventies with active or convalescent COVID-19. Recombination linked TRBV19 to TRBJ1-1; the D gene remains uncertain. What was sequenced was peripheral blood. The CDR3 region has the sequence CASSSSGAGNTEAFF. The DNA sequence follows: TGTGCCAGTAGCTCCTCAGGCGCAGGAAACACTGAAGCTTTCTTT.